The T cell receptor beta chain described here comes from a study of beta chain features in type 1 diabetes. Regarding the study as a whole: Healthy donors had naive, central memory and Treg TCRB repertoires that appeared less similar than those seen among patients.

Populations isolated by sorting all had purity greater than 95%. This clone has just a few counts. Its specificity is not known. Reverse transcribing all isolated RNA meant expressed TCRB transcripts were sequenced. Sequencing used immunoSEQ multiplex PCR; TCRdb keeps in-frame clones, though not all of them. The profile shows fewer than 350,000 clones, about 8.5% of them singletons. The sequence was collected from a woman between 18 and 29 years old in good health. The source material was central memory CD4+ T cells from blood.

The CDR3 reads CASSLQREETQYF. The CDR3 coding sequence is TGCGCCAGCAGCTTGCAGAGGGAGGAGACCCAGTACTTC. The chain employs TRBV5-1 and TRBJ2-5; perhaps TRBD2 as D (5 bases). V shed 1 base and J shed 5 bases, with 9 bases lying between them. Germline CDR1 and CDR2: SGHRS and YFSETQ. The length of the CDR3 is 13 residues.